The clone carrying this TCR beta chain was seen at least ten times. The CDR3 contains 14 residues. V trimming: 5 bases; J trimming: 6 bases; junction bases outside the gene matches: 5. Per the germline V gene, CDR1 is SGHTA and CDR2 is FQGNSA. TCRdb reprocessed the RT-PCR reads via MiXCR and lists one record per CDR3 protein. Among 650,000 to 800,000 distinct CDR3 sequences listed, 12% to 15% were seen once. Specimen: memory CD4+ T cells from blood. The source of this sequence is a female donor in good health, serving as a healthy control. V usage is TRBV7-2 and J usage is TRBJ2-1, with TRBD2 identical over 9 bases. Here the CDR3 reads CASSPGLASNEQFF. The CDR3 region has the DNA TGTGCCAGCAGCCCCGGACTAGCGTCCAATGAGCAGTTCTTC.